This T cell receptor beta chain is drawn from a study of cytomegalovirus exposure and HLA in healthy donors. The CDR3 spans 15 residues. Germline V gives CDR1 WNHNN, CDR2 SYGVQD (reference sequence). The V and J ends lost 2 bases and 0 bases, in that order; junction bases with no gene match: 4. 13 Jbeta primers and 60 Vbeta primers were used for the PCR. Only in-frame clones appear in the TCRdb table, and some are missing; sequencing was by immunoSEQ multiplex PCR. The sample yields a few hundred thousand clones, 80% to 90% seen once. This clonotype was obtained from a young woman in good health and CMV-seronegative. The rearrangement joins TRBV10-1 to TRBJ2-7; 7 bases line up with TRBD1. The material sequenced was PBMCs. CDR3 bases: TGCGCCAGCAGTGAGGGGCCAGGGGGCTCCTACGAGCAGTACTTC. It translates to CASSEGPGGSYEQYF.